Listed here are 9 T cell receptor beta chains from one sample, sequenced in a study of Ad26.COV2.S vaccination and SARS-CoV-2 variants. Treatment meaning: roughly 19 received Ad26.COV2.S at low or high dose, single or two shots; 5 received placebo; per-sample allocation not given. Sampling took place 63 days after the first vaccine or placebo injection. The table came from immunoSEQ multiplex PCR; TCRdb's copy has only in-frame clones and leaves some out. Found here are around 250,000 clones, over 75% of them singletons; the top ten hold less than 3.5%. The sample in question was peripheral blood, obtained in a trial of Ad26.COV2.S vaccine versus placebo. The receptors derive from a person aged 18-65 years who received the Ad26.COV2.S COVID-19 vaccine or a placebo.

This clone was seen a handful of times. The chain joins TRBV5-1 to TRBJ2-3; the match to TRBD2 covers 8 bases. Germline V gives CDR1 SGHRS, CDR2 YFSETQ. The CDR3 is 16 residues long. V shed 3 bases, J shed 2 bases, and the junction held 8 bases outside the gene matches. The CDR3 loop reads CASSYSAGGPTDTQYF. In DNA, the CDR3 is TGCGCCAGCAGCTACAGCGCGGGGGGCCCCACAGATACGCAGTATTTT.

The gene calls are TRBV3-1 (or the pseudogene TRBV3-2) and TRBJ2-5; TRBD2 matches at 9 bases. With V trimmed by 5 bases and J by 3 bases, 1 base remained unmatched. CDR1 is LGHDT, CDR2 YNNKEL, per germline (reference sequence). This CDR3 has 13 amino acids. The CDR3 region is CASSGLAKETQYF. The DNA of the CDR3 is TGTGCCAGCAGCGGACTAGCGAAAGAGACCCAGTACTTC.

The rearrangement joins TRBV7-2 to TRBJ2-7; 8 bases are shared with TRBD2. The trim removed 3 bases at V and 4 bases at J, leaving 5 bases unmatched. Per germline, CDR1 SGHTA and CDR2 FQGNSA. The CDR3 is 14 amino acids. CDR3 protein: CASSFGGGQYEQYF. CDR3 nucleotide sequence: TGTGCCAGCAGCTTCGGCGGGGGGCAATACGAGCAGTACTTC.

This chain connects TRBV7-9 to TRBJ2-1; TRBD1 matches 10 bases. The junction had 5 bases not matched to a gene; V was cut back by 5 bases and J by 4 bases. The CDR3 contains 15 residues. Germline assignment: CDR1 SEHNR and CDR2 FQNEAQ (reference sequence). The CDR3 region has the DNA TGTGCCAGCAGCGCTGGACAGGGGGGATACAATGAGCAGTTCTTC. This sequence encodes CASSAGQGGYNEQFF.

The chain carries TRBV4-3 and TRBJ2-3; TRBD1 matches 7 bases. Looked up from germline, CDR1 is LGHNA and CDR2 is YSLEER. The V and J ends lost 4 bases and 4 bases, in that order; junction bases with no gene match: 5. This CDR3 contains 14 residues. The CDR3 DNA reads TGCGCCAGCAGCCGGACGACAGGGTCAGATACGCAGTATTTT. This gives the protein CASSRTTGSDTQYF.

The chain links TRBV6-5 to TRBJ1-2, with TRBD1 matching 7 bases. The CDR3 runs to 14 residues. The J segment lost 2 bases and the V segment lost 6 bases, leaving 6 bases of the junction unmatched. The germline CDR1 and CDR2 sequences are MNHEY and SVGAGI. The CDR3 DNA follows: TGTGCCAGCAGCCGCAGGGGGGGAAACTATGGCTACACCTTC. It encodes CASSRRGGNYGYTF.

The chain employs TRBV25-1 and TRBJ1-2; possibly TRBD1 for D (5 bases). Germline loops: CDR1 MGHDK, CDR2 SYGVNS. Trimming pared 6 bases from V and 1 base from J, leaving 18 bases between. There are 16 residues in the CDR3. As DNA, the CDR3 is TGTGCCAGCAGCACATTCCGGGACGGTTTTAACTATGGCTACACCTTC. Translated, it gives CASSTFRDGFNYGYTF.

The genes are TRBV2 and TRBJ1-3; no clear D. V was cut by 4 bases and J by 8 bases, with 9 bases left in between. From germline, CDR1 is SNHLY and CDR2 FYNNEI. The CDR3 runs to 12 residues. CDR3 nucleotides: TGTGCCAGCAGTGGGACTGCGGACACCATATATTTT. Protein sequence: CASSGTADTIYF.

V and J are TRBV7-8 and TRBJ2-7, with 14 bases that match TRBD2. After removal of 4 bases from V and 3 bases from J, the junction contained 2 bases not matched to a gene. Germline V gene data show CDR1 as SGHVS and CDR2 as FQNEAQ. This CDR3 is built from 15 residues. The DNA for the CDR3 is TGTGCCAGCAGCTCAGGGACTAGCGGGAGCTACGAGCAGTACTTC. It is translated as CASSSGTSGSYEQYF.